The sequence of this TCR beta chain was determined in a study of monozygotic twins with inflammatory bowel disease. Findings and limits, study-wide: The data gave no support to a single strong IBD-associated signal or clonotype. For IBD patients, clonotypes shared with others were fewer than for healthy twins, especially with disease activity. With inverse Simpson as the measure, TCRbeta diversity was lower in IBD patients than in healthy co-twins.

The CDR3 is 14 residues long. Germline assignment: CDR1 MDHEN and CDR2 SYDVKM. Template switching was used to attach UMIs, which incorporated a 6-nucleotide sample barcode. After re-calling the 5' RACE reads, TCRdb lists one entry per CDR3 protein, DNA absent. There are about 160,000 distinct CDR3 sequences in the sample, with 2.4% held by the top ten. As regards this clonotype: Its antigen is currently unknown.

The receptor was isolated from a human donor with ulcerative colitis or Crohn's disease, or a healthy co-twin of an affected twin (not recorded which). Sequencing used blood. J is TRBJ2-5 and V is TRBV28; without DNA, the TCRdb call of TRBD2 cannot be checked. The CDR3 here is CASRPATTKETQYF.